The 18 T cell receptor beta chains presented below share a single source sample, sequenced in a study of sequential checkpoint blockade in melanoma. Assay: immunoSEQ multiplex PCR; the TCRdb copy retains only in-frame clones and omits some. The sample lists 9,500 to 15,000 clones; roughly 80% were seen once. Treatment indicated: randomized to nivolumab then ipilimumab (arm A) or the reverse (arm B). The material sequenced was CD8+ T cells sorted from blood (inferred from file names), taken from a patient given nivolumab and ipilimumab in sequence. The receptors here all came from a human donor with melanoma.

The genes are TRBV5-1 and TRBJ1-2; 7 positions match TRBD1. V lost 0 bases and J lost 8; bases outside the gene matches: 7. The germline CDR1 and CDR2 sequences are SGHRS and YFSETQ. The CDR3 has 14 residues. The CDR3 DNA follows: TGCGCCAGCAGCTTGGCGGGGGACAGCCTCGGCTACACCTTC. Translated, it gives CASSLAGDSLGYTF.

The rearrangement joins TRBV6-1 to TRBJ1-2; possible D gene TRBD1, 5 bases. The V gene lost 2 bases and the J gene lost 6 bases, with 10 bases spanning the gap. CDR3 size: 13 residues. Germline CDR1 is MNHNS and CDR2 is SASEGT. Written as DNA, the CDR3 is TGTGCCAGCAGTGAACAGGGTTTCGATGGCTACACCTTC. It codes for CASSEQGFDGYTF.

The gene calls are TRBV6-1 and TRBJ2-3; 12 nucleotides line up with TRBD2. Trimming cost V 10 bases and J 4 bases; bases outside gene matches: 9. Looked up from germline, CDR1 is MNHNS and CDR2 is SASEGT. This CDR3 contains 15 residues. CDR3 DNA: TGTGCCATCAATCTAGCGGGGGGGCCCCCAGATACGCAGTATTTT. Encoded protein: CAINLAGGPPDTQYF.

This chain joins TRBV2 and TRBJ1-2; 7 nucleotides agree with TRBD1. The CDR3 is made up of 15 amino acids. V lost 4 bases and J lost 3; bases outside the gene matches: 8. Per the germline V gene, CDR1 is SNHLY and CDR2 is FYNNEI. In DNA form, the CDR3 reads TGTGCCAGCAGTGCACCACAGGACAGGTACTATGGCTACACCTTC. Protein sequence: CASSAPQDRYYGYTF.

This chain connects TRBV9 to TRBJ2-6; 11 bases align to TRBD1. The V gene end was trimmed by 3 bases and the J gene end by 0 bases; junction bases not matched to a gene: 8. The germline V gene encodes CDR1 SGDLS and CDR2 YYNGEE. The length of the CDR3 is 19 residues. The CDR3 sequence is CASSGTGGAGSSGANVLTF. The CDR3, as DNA: TGTGCCAGCAGCGGGACAGGGGGCGCGGGGAGCTCTGGGGCCAACGTCCTGACTTTC.

V is TRBV9 and J is TRBJ1-3; tentative D call: TRBD1 (6 bases). The V end was cut by 4 bases, the J end by 4 bases, with 24 bases between. The CDR3 consists of 18 residues. Germline lookup yields CDR1 SGDLS and CDR2 YYNGEE. Here the CDR3 DNA reads TGTGCCAGCAGCCCTCATTGGGGGGGGGCGCAAGTGGGAAACACCATATATTTT. Its translation: CASSPHWGGAQVGNTIYF.

CDR3 residues: CASSQSQDGSYEQYF. CDR3 DNA: TGCGCCAGCAGCCAATCCCAGGATGGCTCCTACGAGCAGTACTTC. The rearrangement uses TRBV4-3 and TRBJ2-7; D gene uncertain. Germline CDR1 reads LGHNA; CDR2 reads YSLEER. Trimming cost V 2 bases and J 0 bases, with 11 bases left between them. The CDR3 length is 15 residues.

This clone was found once. This chain uses TRBV7-6 with TRBJ1-1; the D gene is possibly TRBD1 (6 bases). Deletions cut 0 bases from V and 1 base from J, with 12 bases between. The germline V gene encodes CDR1 SGHVS and CDR2 FNYEAQ. The CDR3 runs 16 residues. CDR3 loop: CASSLAVGGGNTEAFF. DNA of the CDR3: TGTGCCAGCAGCTTAGCTGTTGGGGGCGGGAACACTGAAGCTTTCTTT.

Turning to this clone: An end of the junction differs from the germline gene, which may be a read error. The rearrangement joins TRBV6-5 to TRBJ1-1; the D is unclear. This CDR3 region has 15 residues. Germline CDR1 and CDR2: MNHEY and SVGAGI. The CDR3 protein is CASNYGLPGGTEAFF. The CDR3, as DNA: TGTGCCAGCAATTACGGCTTACCGGGAGGAACTGAAGCTTTCTTT.

The chain uses TRBV4-3 and TRBJ1-5; TRBD1 is a possible D gene (5 bases). The CDR3 length is 14 residues. CDR1 LGHNA and CDR2 YSLEER come from the germline V gene. V was clipped by 0 bases and J by 4 bases, with 7 bases between them. CDR3 sequence (DNA): TGCGCCAGCAGCCAAGACGGGGGAAATCAGCCCCAGCATTTT. It is translated as CASSQDGGNQPQHF.

The gene calls are TRBV5-6 and TRBJ1-1; D might be TRBD1 (5 bases). This CDR3 has 16 residues. V gave up 0 bases and J gave up 0 bases, with 12 bases separating them. Germline CDR1 SGHDT, CDR2 YYEEEE. The CDR3 reads CASSLAYRLMNTEAFF. The CDR3 nucleotides read TGTGCCAGCAGCTTGGCGTACAGGCTAATGAACACTGAAGCTTTCTTT.

The V and J genes are TRBV9 and TRBJ2-7, with a possible D match to TRBD1 (6 bases). The CDR3 has 15 amino acids. V dropped 0 bases and J dropped 6 bases, with 16 bases sitting between them. CDR1 is SGDLS, CDR2 YYNGEE, per germline. The CDR3 region has the DNA TGTGCCAGCAGCGTAGGCGAGGGGGTGACTGCCGAGCAGTACTTC. Its protein is CASSVGEGVTAEQYF.

The chain combines TRBV11-2 with TRBJ1-5; D not certain. The CDR3 length is 17 residues. Germline V gene data show CDR1 as SGHAT and CDR2 as FQNNGV. V gave up 0 bases and J gave up 3 bases, with 15 bases separating them. The DNA for the CDR3 is TGTGCCAGCAGCTTAGATGGTGATGCGGGAATCAATCAGCCCCAGCATTTT. Its protein product is CASSLDGDAGINQPQHF.

The J gene is TRBJ2-7, the V gene TRBV9; D may be TRBD2 (6 bases). Trimming left V 4 bases short and J 1 base short, with 15 bases between. Germline CDR1 and CDR2: SGDLS and YYNGEE. The CDR3 covers 15 residues. CDR3 nucleotides: TGTGCCAGCAGCCCGGAGGATGGGGGGTCCTACGAGCAGTACTTC. It codes for CASSPEDGGSYEQYF.

The chain carries TRBV11-2 and TRBJ1-1, with 11 bases that match TRBD1. J was trimmed by 4 bases and V by 5 bases; bases with no gene match: 9. CDR1 is SGHAT, CDR2 FQNNGV, per germline. The CDR3 is 16 amino acids. CDR3 residues: CASSIRDRGIVTEAFF. The CDR3 DNA reads as TGTGCCAGCAGCATCCGGGACAGGGGGATAGTCACTGAAGCTTTCTTT. Based on the CDR3 plus reference TRBV11-2 and TRBJ1-1, the full variable domain is EAGVAQSPRYKIIEKRQSVAFWCNPISGHATLYWYQQILGQGPKLLIQFQNNGVVDDSQLPKDRFSAERLKGVDSTLKIQPAKLEDSAVYLCASSIRDRGIVTEAFFGQGTRLTVV.

The gene calls are TRBV2 and TRBJ1-5; 12 bases fit TRBD1. V lost 6 bases and J lost 5; bases outside the gene matches: 8. CDR3 length: 16 amino acids. Germline V gene sequence: CDR1 SNHLY, CDR2 FYNNEI. CDR3 loop: CASRESGTGGHQPQHF. The CDR3 DNA follows: TGTGCCAGCAGAGAATCAGGGACAGGGGGCCATCAGCCCCAGCATTTT.

The V and J genes are TRBV16 and TRBJ1-5; no clear D. Trimming removed 4 bases from V and 4 bases from J, with 20 bases in between. The germline V gene encodes CDR1 KGHSY and CDR2 FQNENV. CDR3 length: 17 amino acids. The CDR3: CASSRSIGLGGNQPQHF. For the CDR3, the DNA is TGTGCCAGCAGCCGGTCGATTGGGCTTGGAGGTAATCAGCCCCAGCATTTT.

This clone was recorded once. This chain connects TRBV27 to TRBJ2-7; the match to TRBD1 covers 9 bases. This CDR3 has 14 residues. Germline CDR1 and CDR2: MNHEY and SMNVEV (reference sequence). The J segment lost 11 bases and the V segment lost 4 bases, leaving 12 bases of the junction unmatched. As DNA, the CDR3 is TGTGCCAGCAGTTCCGGATCCGGGACAGGGTTGGAGTACTTC. It is translated as CASSSGSGTGLEYF.